The 10 T cell receptor beta chains in this list originate from one sample, sequenced in a study of cytotoxic CD8 clonotypes in ibrutinib-treated CLL. Clones were read by immunoSEQ multiplex PCR, and TCRdb kept only the in-frame ones, dropping some. The profile covers 300,000 to 400,000 clones, with roughly 70% appearing a single time and 6.3% taken by the ten largest. The material sequenced was PBMCs, taken after 36 months of ibrutinib treatment. These receptors came from a human donor with chronic lymphocytic leukemia.

Concerning this clone itself: At one end the junction does not follow the germline gene, possibly because of a read error. V usage is TRBV29-1 and J usage is TRBJ1-5, with a weak D call TRBD1 (5 bases). Germline assignment: CDR1 SQVTM and CDR2 ANQGSEA. The CDR3 is made up of 15 amino acids. CDR3 region: CSLEVGGLGNQPQHF. The CDR3 coding sequence is TGCAGCCTTGAGGTGGGGGGACTGGGTAATCAGCCCCAGCATTTT.

This clone came up a few times. The rearrangement joins TRBV13 to TRBJ2-7, with 7 positions matching TRBD2. Germline loops: CDR1 PRHDT, CDR2 FYEKMQ (reference sequence). The ends lost 5 bases at V and 1 base at J; junction bases unmatched: 17. The CDR3 length is 18 residues. The CDR3 DNA follows: TGTGCCAGCAGCGCCCTACCCGAGGGAGGGCAGGTATCCTACGAGCAGTACTTC. It translates to CASSALPEGGQVSYEQYF.

The rearrangement links TRBV11-2 to TRBJ2-5; possibly TRBD2 for D (6 bases). The CDR3 runs to 15 residues. Germline V gene data show CDR1 as SGHAT and CDR2 as FQNNGV. The ends were cut back, 6 bases at V and 5 bases at J, with 19 bases in the middle. CDR3 nucleotide sequence: TGTGCCAGCAGTCCGACCCCAATGGGGAGGGAGACCCAGTACTTC. Translating it yields CASSPTPMGRETQYF.

The J gene is TRBJ2-2, the V gene TRBV9; D perhaps matches TRBD2 (6 bases). There are 15 residues in the CDR3. Germline CDR1 SGDLS, CDR2 YYNGEE. Trimming took off 5 bases at V and 1 base at J, with 12 bases between the two ends. In DNA, the CDR3 is TGTGCCAGCAGTTTGGGACTCAAGAACACCGGGGAGCTGTTTTTT. Translation gives CASSLGLKNTGELFF.

The chain uses TRBV4-1 and TRBJ1-2; 8 bases match TRBD1. The J segment lost 0 bases and the V segment lost 4 bases, leaving 4 bases of the junction unmatched. Germline CDR1 MGHRA, CDR2 YSYEKL. The CDR3 runs 15 residues. CDR3 nucleotide sequence: TGCGCCAGCAGCCCGCGACAGGGGACTAACTATGGCTACACCTTC. This sequence encodes CASSPRQGTNYGYTF.

This chain links TRBV14 with TRBJ1-6; no clear D. Trimming took 1 base from V and 13 from J, leaving 20 bases between them. CDR1 and CDR2 from the germline V gene are SGHDN and FVKESK. This CDR3 region has 16 residues. CDR3 sequence: CASSQGTPLGRSPLHF. The CDR3 DNA follows: TGTGCCAGCAGCCAAGGGACGCCTCTTGGGCGAAGTCCCCTCCACTTT.

The genes are TRBV19 and TRBJ2-1, with 10 bases that match TRBD2. The V gene end was trimmed by 5 bases and the J gene end by 9 bases; junction bases not matched to a gene: 10. The CDR3 sequence is 15 residues long. Germline CDR1 is LNHDA and CDR2 is SQIVND (reference sequence). CDR3 DNA: TGTGCCAGTAGTCCAATAGCGGGGGGCTTCGGTGAGCAGTTCTTC. This encodes CASSPIAGGFGEQFF.

This clone was found a few times. The chain is built from TRBV6-5 and TRBJ1-5; D remains ambiguous. V was clipped by 4 bases and J by 9 bases, with 13 bases between them. The length of the CDR3 is 13 residues. CDR1 and CDR2 (germline): MNHEY, SVGAGI. The CDR3 sequence is CASSFSHRGPQHF. The CDR3 nucleotides read TGTGCCAGCAGTTTCTCCCATCGGGGGCCCCAGCATTTT.

The V gene is TRBV7-2, the J gene TRBJ2-2; no definite D call. Germline V gene lookup returns CDR1 SGHTA and CDR2 FQGNSA. The CDR3 has 14 amino acids. V was shortened by 2 bases and J by 4 bases, with 8 bases between the two germline ends. As DNA, the CDR3 is TGTGCCAGCAGCTTAACAAGAATCACCGGGGAGCTGTTTTTT. It codes for CASSLTRITGELFF. The entire variable domain, with the rest obtained from reference TRBV7-2 and TRBJ2-2, is as follows: GAGVSQSPSNKVTEKGKDVELRCDPISGHTALYWYRQSLGQGLEFLIYFQGNSAPDKSGLPSDRFSAERTGGSVSTLTIQRTQQEDSAVYLCASSLTRITGELFFGEGSRLTVL.

The chain combines TRBV11-2 with TRBJ1-6; no clear D. CDR1 is SGHAT and CDR2 is FQNNGV in the germline V gene. Trimming removed 3 bases from V and 5 bases from J, with 2 bases in between. The CDR3 is 12 amino acids. The CDR3 sequence is CASSFDNSPLHF. In nucleotides, the CDR3 is TGTGCCAGCAGCTTCGATAATTCACCCCTCCACTTT. Combining the CDR3 with reference TRBV11-2 and TRBJ1-6 gives the whole variable domain EAGVAQSPRYKIIEKRQSVAFWCNPISGHATLYWYQQILGQGPKLLIQFQNNGVVDDSQLPKDRFSAERLKGVDSTLKIQPAKLEDSAVYLCASSFDNSPLHFGNGTRLTVT.